The next 4 T cell receptor beta chains were all read from a single sample in a study of blood T cells in healthy people across ages. Alongside a J-beta primer mix, a sample-barcoded 5' primer served in a second PCR lasting roughly 7 to 11 cycles. TCRdb independently ran MiXCR on the 5' RACE reads; one entry per CDR3 protein. The table has about 650,000 distinct CDR3 sequences, more than 45% seen once. Sample: blood. These receptors came from a woman of 80 years or more in good health.

This clonotype was observed many times. This chain uses TRBV29-1 with TRBJ2-1; maybe TRBD1 (6 bases). V lost 3 bases to trimming and J lost 5 bases, with 11 bases between them. Germline V gene data show CDR1 as SQVTM and CDR2 as ANQGSEA. The CDR3 is made up of 13 amino acids. This chain's CDR3 is CSVEVQGHNEQFF. The DNA for the CDR3 is TGCAGCGTTGAGGTACAGGGTCACAATGAGCAGTTCTTC.

This clonotype was observed a single time. This may be a read error: a much more frequent sequence differs by one nucleotide. The J gene is TRBJ2-5, the V gene TRBV12-3 or TRBV12-4; 7 bases are a match to TRBD1. The J call may be incorrect, as the DNA end agrees better with TRBJ2-1. This CDR3 is 15 amino acids long. CDR3 residues: CASSTLQGREETQFF. The CDR3, as DNA: TGTGCCAGCAGTACCTTACAGGGGAGAGAAGAGACCCAGTTCTTC.

This clonotype appeared many times. The chain has TRBV11-1 and TRBJ2-4; D call uncertain. Germline V CDR1 and CDR2: SGHAT, FQDESV (reference sequence). The V end was cut by 4 bases, the J end by 5 bases, with 12 bases between. The CDR3 runs 14 residues. The CDR3 sequence is CASSSGRRQNIQYF. The DNA for the CDR3 is TGTGCCAGCAGCTCAGGACGGCGGCAAAACATTCAGTACTTC.

This clonotype was observed at least ten times. The V and J genes are TRBV20-1 and TRBJ2-3; D is uncertain. CDR3 length: 14 amino acids. Germline-derived CDR1 and CDR2 are DFQATT and SNEGSKA (reference sequence). The ends were cut back, 3 bases at V and 6 bases at J, with 16 bases in the middle. For the CDR3, the DNA is TGCAGTGCTAGCCGTCACAGCCCCCGGGATACGCAGTATTTT. Its protein product is CSASRHSPRDTQYF.